This T cell receptor (beta chain) was profiled in a study of shared clonotypes between healthy human individuals. Study conclusions and caveats: The expectation was that sequencing depth would affect clonotype sharing among donors.

Adults of Caucasian background living in Nashville, Tennessee made up all donors. Remarks on this clone: As yet, its antigen is unknown.

Clones were read by immunoSEQ multiplex PCR, and TCRdb kept only the in-frame ones, dropping some. Seen here are approximately 1.4 million clones, 95% to 99% observed once, and the top ten hold roughly 0.45%. The clonotype originates from a man aged 30 to 39 in good health. The sample consisted of naive CD4+ T cells sorted from blood. Subset in this sample: CD45RA+ positively selected.

CDR3 amino acids: CASSPSGGPQPQHF. The CDR3, as DNA: TGTGCCAGCAGCCCCAGTGGGGGCCCTCAGCCCCAGCATTTT. This sequence joins TRBV7-2 and TRBJ1-5; a possible D gene is TRBD1 (6 bases). Germline V CDR1 and CDR2: SGHTA, FQGNSA. V was clipped by 5 bases and J by 6 bases, with 14 bases between them. CDR3 length: 14 residues.